This T cell receptor beta chain appears in the sequencing data of a study of molecular identifiers for immune sequencing clone quantification. Turning to the study itself: Five portions were made in replicates from RNA of around 20,000 or 100,000 naive CD8 cells, and four underwent sequencing. Whole-study findings and limits: With a barcode shared among identical TCR molecules, highly expanded clone sizes could be underestimated.

One entry per CDR3 protein results from TCRdb running MiXCR on the PCR reads. The table lists more than 550,000 distinct CDR3 sequences, roughly 27% of them singletons. V was cut by 3 bases and J by 0 bases, with 13 bases left in between. Germline loops: CDR1 LNHDA, CDR2 SQIVND (reference sequence). This CDR3 contains 16 residues. This clonotype has more than one count but fewer than ten. What it binds is unknown. This clonotype was sampled from a human donor in good health. Some libraries in this study had Jurkat cell RNA spiked in. Sequencing used naive CD8+ T cells from blood, with Jurkat cell RNA spiked in. The subset is: FACS-sorted CD8+CD4-CCR7+CD45RA+ naive T cells. This chain uses TRBV19 with TRBJ2-3; D is tentatively TRBD1 or TRBD2 (6 bases each). The CDR3 is CASSMVQGTSTDTQYF. CDR3 in DNA: TGTGCCAGTAGTATGGTTCAGGGGACTAGCACAGATACGCAGTATTTT.